A selection of T cell receptor beta chains follows, all from one sample in a study of T-cell memory formation after mild COVID-19. TCRdb reprocessed the 5' RACE reads via MiXCR and lists one record per CDR3 protein. Here the sample spans about 360,000 distinct CDR3 sequences, 13% to 15% being singletons. Material: PBMCs or a T cell subset sorted from them (not recorded which). These receptors were taken from a man between 18 and 35 years old who had mild COVID-19 (a few samples of this study predate the infection). Cell type and time point are not known. Each CDR3 is given with its conserved first and last residue. A D gene is named only where the DNA matches it firmly. Clone size, where shown, is once, few, many, or a class for clones that have expanded.

TRBD1 | - | TRBJ2-7 | TRBV5-1 | CASSPGQGLYYEQYF | TGCGCCAGCAGCCCGGGACAGGGGCTCTACTACGAGCAGTACTTC
TRBD1 | few | TRBJ2-3 | TRBV7-8 | CASSPDYRGTDTQYF | TGTGCCAGCAGCCCGGACTACAGGGGGACAGATACGCAGTATTTT
- | few | TRBJ2-3 | TRBV27 | CASSLGSRWPDTQYF | TGTGCCAGCAGTTTGGGGTCCCGTTGGCCAGATACGCAGTATTTT
TRBD2 | - | TRBJ2-5 | TRBV7-2 | CASSLAPLAGYGETQYF | TGTGCCAGCAGCTTAGCCCCGCTAGCGGGCTACGGAGAGACCCAGTACTTC
- | few | TRBJ1-4 | TRBV7-9 | CASSLSQSSEKLFF | TGTGCCAGCAGCTTATCTCAGAGTAGTGAAAAACTGTTTTTT
- | few | TRBJ1-4 | TRBV4-3 | CASSQDRKREKLFF | TGCGCCAGCAGCCAAGATAGAAAGAGGGAAAAACTGTTTTTT
TRBD2 | - | TRBJ2-3 | TRBV5-5 | CASSLGTRGYDTQYF | TGTGCCAGCAGCCTAGGGACTAGAGGGTACGATACGCAGTATTTT
- | - | TRBJ2-7 | TRBV3-1 | CASSQGNHYEQYF | TGTGCCAGCAGCCAAGGAAATCACTACGAGCAGTACTTC
- | few | TRBJ1-4 | TRBV7-8 | CASSLASQGGEKLFF | TGTGCCAGCAGCTTAGCGTCCCAGGGTGGTGAAAAACTGTTTTTT
TRBD1 | - | TRBJ2-5 | TRBV5-1 | CASSRIDRGGETQYF | TGCGCCAGCTCCCGCATCGACAGGGGAGGCGAGACCCAGTACTTC
TRBD1 | few | TRBJ2-1 | TRBV18 | CASSPGQGTDNEQFF | TGTGCCAGCTCGCCAGGACAGGGGACCGACAATGAGCAGTTCTTC
TRBD1 | few | TRBJ2-7 | TRBV7-9 | CASSLTIGQAEQYF | TGTGCCAGCAGCTTAACGATCGGACAGGCCGAGCAGTACTTC
TRBD1 | few | TRBJ1-1 | TRBV4-1 | CASSQEGGTGAFF | TGCGCCAGCAGCCAAGAGGGGGGGACAGGGGCTTTCTTT
TRBD1 | many | TRBJ1-1 | TRBV4-1 | CASSQVSQGVGAFF | TGCGCCAGCAGCCAAGTGTCACAGGGGGTAGGAGCTTTCTTT
- | many | TRBJ1-2 | TRBV9 | CASSPTTNYGYTF | TGTGCCAGCAGCCCCACAACTAACTATGGCTACACCTTC
- | - | TRBJ2-2 | TRBV7-2 | CASSSEGTTTGELFF | TGTGCCAGCAGCTCCGAGGGGACGACCACCGGGGAGCTGTTTTTT
- | - | TRBJ1-1 | TRBV7-9 | CASSRLGTVRNTEAFF | TGTGCCAGCTCCCGTCTGGGCACTGTTAGGAACACTGAAGCTTTCTTT
TRBD2 | many | TRBJ2-5 | TRBV7-2 | CASSFGLAGTETQYF | TGTGCCAGCAGCTTCGGACTAGCGGGGACCGAGACCCAGTACTTC
TRBD2 | - | TRBJ2-1 | TRBV7-2 | CASSLSGGLSNEQFF | TGTGCCAGCAGCTTAAGCGGGGGCCTCTCCAATGAGCAGTTCTTC
- | many | TRBJ2-3 | TRBV5-1 | CASSTPTDTQYF | TGCGCCAGCAGCACCCCCACAGATACGCAGTATTTT
- | - | TRBJ2-7 | TRBV20-1 | CSARDLGYEQYF | TGCAGTGCTAGAGATTTAGGGTACGAGCAGTACTTC
TRBD1 | - | TRBJ2-5 | TRBV7-2 | CASSLYGPGQGAFRRGTQYF | TGTGCCAGCAGCTTATACGGCCCGGGACAGGGGGCTTTTCGGCGAGGGACCCAGTACTTC
- | few | TRBJ2-2 | TRBV24-1 | CATSGGWELFF | TGTGCCACCAGCGGTGGCTGGGAGCTGTTTTTT
TRBD1 | few | TRBJ2-7 | TRBV6-5 | CASSDGALEGAYEQYF | TGTGCCAGCAGTGACGGGGCGCTTGAGGGGGCTTACGAGCAGTACTTC
- | - | TRBJ1-2 | TRBV30 | CAWRILRVSYGYTF | TGTGCCTGGAGAATCCTCCGGGTTAGCTATGGCTACACCTTC
- | - | TRBJ1-2 | TRBV6-7 | CASSGTDYGYTF | TGTGCCAGCAGTGGGACCGACTATGGCTACACCTTC
- | - | TRBJ2-7 | TRBV24-1 | CATSDPVTYEQYF | TGTGCCACCAGTGATCCCGTCACTTACGAGCAGTACTTC
TRBD1 | few | TRBJ1-1 | TRBV20-1 | CSAEGQGNTEAFF | TGCAGTGCTGAGGGACAGGGGAACACTGAAGCTTTCTTT
- | few | TRBJ2-2 | TRBV2 | CASSEEGGLVNTGELFF | TGTGCCAGCAGTGAAGAGGGGGGACTGGTGAACACCGGGGAGCTGTTTTTT
TRBD2 | few | TRBJ2-7 | TRBV29-1 | CSPASGAYEQYF | TGCAGCCCGGCTAGCGGGGCCTACGAGCAGTACTTC
- | - | TRBJ2-2 | TRBV24-1 | CATSDPGLGNTGELFF | TGTGCCACCAGTGATCCGGGACTGGGAAACACCGGGGAGCTGTTTTTT
TRBD2 | - | TRBJ2-2 | TRBV3-1 | CASSRTSGGLGELFF | TGTGCCAGCAGCCGGACTAGCGGGGGGCTCGGGGAGCTGTTTTTT
- | - | TRBJ2-1 | TRBV5-1 | CASSLVGDSLLYEQFF | TGCGCCAGCAGCTTGGTCGGGGACTCCCTTCTCTACGAGCAGTTCTTC
- | - | TRBJ1-1 | TRBV29-1 | CSVGPRGGNTEAFF | TGCAGCGTTGGCCCCAGGGGAGGTAACACTGAAGCTTTCTTT
- | many | TRBJ1-2 | TRBV6-6 | CASNRAPAEINYGYTF | TGTGCCAGCAACAGGGCCCCGGCGGAAATTAACTATGGCTACACCTTC
- | few | TRBJ1-1 | TRBV7-3 | CASSLMQGTEAFF | TGTGCCAGCAGCCTTATGCAGGGGACTGAAGCTTTCTTT
- | few | TRBJ1-5 | TRBV6-1 | CASSEETTQHF | TGTGCCAGCAGTGAAGAAACGACCCAGCATTTT
- | few | TRBJ2-5 | TRBV3-1 | CASSQGVVQETQYF | TGTGCCAGCAGCCAAGGAGTCGTGCAAGAGACCCAGTACTTC
- | - | TRBJ2-7 | TRBV7-8 | CASSSRTATYEQYF | TGTGCCAGCAGCTCGCGGACCGCCACCTACGAGCAGTACTTC
TRBD1 | - | TRBJ2-7 | TRBV7-9 | CASSPHDRGPYEQYF | TGTGCCAGCAGCCCACACGACAGGGGTCCCTACGAGCAGTACTTC
TRBD2 | once | TRBJ2-1 | TRBV7-7 | CASSPGPSGGNEQFF | TGTGCCAGCAGCCCGGGGCCTAGCGGGGGGAATGAGCAGTTCTTC
TRBD1 | many | TRBJ2-4 | TRBV29-1 | CSARDRAKAKNIQYF | TGCAGCGCCCGGGACAGGGCCAAAGCCAAAAACATTCAGTACTTC
- | few | TRBJ2-5 | TRBV12-3/TRBV12-4 | CASSPAETQYF | TGTGCCAGCAGCCCCGCTGAGACCCAGTACTTC